This T cell receptor beta chain is from a study of early T cells in non-severe SARS-CoV-2 infection. TCRdb called the 5' RACE reads again in MiXCR, with one record for every CDR3 protein. Of tens of thousands of distinct CDR3 sequences in the sample, around 13% were seen once. Sequenced: whole blood. This receptor was obtained from an adult who was a healthcare worker with PCR-confirmed SARS-CoV-2 infection or an uninfected control (not recorded which).

The chain's CDR3 is CASSELKRTEAFF. The CDR3 DNA follows: TGTGCCAGCAGTGAATTAAAGAGAACTGAAGCTTTCTTT. J is TRBJ1-1 and V is TRBV25-1; D unclear. The CDR3 consists of 13 residues. CDR1 and CDR2 (germline): MGHDK, SYGVNS. Trimming took off 1 base at V and 5 bases at J, with 8 bases between the two ends.